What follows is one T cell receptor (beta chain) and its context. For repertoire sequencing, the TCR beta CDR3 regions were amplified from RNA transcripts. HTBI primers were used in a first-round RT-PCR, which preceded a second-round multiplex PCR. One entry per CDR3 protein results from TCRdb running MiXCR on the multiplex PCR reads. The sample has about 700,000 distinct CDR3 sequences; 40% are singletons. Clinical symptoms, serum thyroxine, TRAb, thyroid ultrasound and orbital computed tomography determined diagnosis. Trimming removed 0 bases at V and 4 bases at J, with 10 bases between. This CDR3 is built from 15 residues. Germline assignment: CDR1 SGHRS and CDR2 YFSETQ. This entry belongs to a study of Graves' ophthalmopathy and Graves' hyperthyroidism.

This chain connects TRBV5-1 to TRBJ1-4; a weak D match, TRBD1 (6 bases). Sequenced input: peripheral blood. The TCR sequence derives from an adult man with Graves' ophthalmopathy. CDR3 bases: TGCGCCAGCAGCTTGGACAGGGACTTTAATGAAAAACTGTTTTTT. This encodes CASSLDRDFNEKLFF.